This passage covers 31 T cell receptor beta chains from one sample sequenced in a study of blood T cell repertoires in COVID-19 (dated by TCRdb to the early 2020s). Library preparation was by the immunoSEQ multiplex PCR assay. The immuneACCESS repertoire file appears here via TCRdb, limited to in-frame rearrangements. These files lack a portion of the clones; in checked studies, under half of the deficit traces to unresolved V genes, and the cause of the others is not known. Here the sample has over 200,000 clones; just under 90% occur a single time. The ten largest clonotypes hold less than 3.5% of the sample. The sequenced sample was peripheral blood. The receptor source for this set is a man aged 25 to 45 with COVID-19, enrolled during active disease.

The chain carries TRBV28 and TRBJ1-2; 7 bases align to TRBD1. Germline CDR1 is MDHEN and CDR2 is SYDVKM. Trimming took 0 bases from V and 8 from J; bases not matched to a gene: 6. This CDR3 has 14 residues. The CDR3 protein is CASSLWTGIHGYTF. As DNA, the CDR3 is TGTGCCAGCAGTTTATGGACAGGGATTCACGGCTACACCTTC.

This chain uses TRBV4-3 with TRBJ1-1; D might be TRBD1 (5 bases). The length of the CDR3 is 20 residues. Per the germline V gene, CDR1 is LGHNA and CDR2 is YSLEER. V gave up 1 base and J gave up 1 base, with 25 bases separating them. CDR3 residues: CASSQAPITSKTVRNTEAFF. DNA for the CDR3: TGCGCCAGCAGCCAAGCACCAATAACCTCTAAGACAGTACGGAACACTGAAGCTTTCTTT.

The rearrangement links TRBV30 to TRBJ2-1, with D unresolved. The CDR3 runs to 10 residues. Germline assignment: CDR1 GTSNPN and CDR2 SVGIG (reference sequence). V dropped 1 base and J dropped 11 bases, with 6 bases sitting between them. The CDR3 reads CAWSGAKQFF. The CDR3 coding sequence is TGTGCCTGGAGTGGAGCTAAGCAGTTCTTC. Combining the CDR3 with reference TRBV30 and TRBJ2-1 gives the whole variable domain SQTIHQWPATLVQPVGSPLSLECTVEGTSNPNLYWYRQAAGRGLQLLFYSVGIGQISSEVPQNLSASRPQDRQFILSSKKLLLSDSGFYLCAWSGAKQFFGPGTRLTVL.

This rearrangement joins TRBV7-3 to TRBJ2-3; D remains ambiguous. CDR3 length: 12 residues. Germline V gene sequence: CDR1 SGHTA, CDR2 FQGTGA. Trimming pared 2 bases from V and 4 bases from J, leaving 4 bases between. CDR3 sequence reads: CASSLPSDTQYF. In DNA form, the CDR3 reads TGTGCCAGCAGCTTACCCTCAGATACGCAGTATTTT.

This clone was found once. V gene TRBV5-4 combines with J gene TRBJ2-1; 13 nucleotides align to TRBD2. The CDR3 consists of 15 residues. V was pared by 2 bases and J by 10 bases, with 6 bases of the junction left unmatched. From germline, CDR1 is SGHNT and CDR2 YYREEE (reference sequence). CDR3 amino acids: CASSLGLAGEREQFF. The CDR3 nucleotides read TGTGCCAGCAGCTTAGGACTAGCGGGAGAACGGGAGCAGTTCTTC.

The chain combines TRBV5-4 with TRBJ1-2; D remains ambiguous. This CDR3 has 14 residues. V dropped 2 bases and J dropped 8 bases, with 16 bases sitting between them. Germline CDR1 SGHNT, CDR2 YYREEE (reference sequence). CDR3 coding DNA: TGTGCCAGCAGCTTCCGGGGAAGTGCGTGGGGCTACACCTTC. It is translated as CASSFRGSAWGYTF. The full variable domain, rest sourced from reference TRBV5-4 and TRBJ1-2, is ETGVTQSPTHLIKTRGQQVTLRCSSQSGHNTVSWYQQALGQGPQFIFQYYREEENGRGNFPPRFSGLQFPNYSSELNVNALELDDSALYLCASSFRGSAWGYTFGSGTRLTVV.

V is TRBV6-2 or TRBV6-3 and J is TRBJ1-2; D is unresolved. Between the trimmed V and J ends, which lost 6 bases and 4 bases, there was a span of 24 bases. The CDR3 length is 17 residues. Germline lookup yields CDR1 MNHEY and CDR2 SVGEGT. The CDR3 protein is CASSSRPTENVGYGYTF. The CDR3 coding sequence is TGTGCCAGCAGCTCACGTCCAACAGAAAATGTGGGCTATGGCTACACCTTC.

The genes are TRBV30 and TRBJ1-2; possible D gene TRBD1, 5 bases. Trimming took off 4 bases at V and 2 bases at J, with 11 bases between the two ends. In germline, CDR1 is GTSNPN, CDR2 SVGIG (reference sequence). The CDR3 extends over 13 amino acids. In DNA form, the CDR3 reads TGTGCCTGGATCTGGGGGGGAAACTATGGCTACACCTTC. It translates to CAWIWGGNYGYTF.

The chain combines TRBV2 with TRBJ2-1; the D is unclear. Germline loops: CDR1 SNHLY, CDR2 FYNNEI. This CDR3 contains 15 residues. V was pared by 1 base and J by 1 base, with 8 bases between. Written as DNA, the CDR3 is TGTGCCAGCAGTGAAGAGCACCCTTCCTACAATGAGCAGTTCTTC. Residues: CASSEEHPSYNEQFF.

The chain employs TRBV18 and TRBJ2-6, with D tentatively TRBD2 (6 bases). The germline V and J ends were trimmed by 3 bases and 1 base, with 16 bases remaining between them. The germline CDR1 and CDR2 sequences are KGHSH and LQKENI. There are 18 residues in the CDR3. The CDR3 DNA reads TGTGCCAGCTCACCCCTAGCGAGTGTGGGGTCTGGGGCCAACGTCCTGACTTTC. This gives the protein CASSPLASVGSGANVLTF. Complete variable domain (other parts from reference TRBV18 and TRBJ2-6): NAGVMQNPRHLVRRRGQEARLRCSPMKGHSHVYWYRQLPEEGLKFMVYLQKENIIDESGMPKERFSAEFPKEGPSILRIQQVVRGDSAAYFCASSPLASVGSGANVLTFGAGSRLTVL.

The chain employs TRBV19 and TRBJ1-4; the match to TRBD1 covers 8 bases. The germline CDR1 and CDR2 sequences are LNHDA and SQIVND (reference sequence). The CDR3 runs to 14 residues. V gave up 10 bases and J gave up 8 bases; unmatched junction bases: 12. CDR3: CATLSGGRGEKLFF. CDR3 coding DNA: TGTGCCACCCTCTCAGGGGGCCGAGGAGAAAAACTGTTTTTT.

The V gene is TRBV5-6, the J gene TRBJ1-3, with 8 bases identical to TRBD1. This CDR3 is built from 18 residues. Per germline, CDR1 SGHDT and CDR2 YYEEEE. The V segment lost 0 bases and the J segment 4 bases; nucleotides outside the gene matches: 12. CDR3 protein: CASSLDGTGGILGNTIYF. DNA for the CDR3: TGTGCCAGCAGCTTGGACGGAACAGGGGGAATCCTGGGAAACACCATATATTTT.

This chain's CDR3 is CASSFGTGSSYEQYF. For the CDR3, the DNA is TGCGCCAGCAGCTTTGGGACAGGGTCTTCCTACGAGCAGTACTTC. V usage is TRBV5-1 and J usage is TRBJ2-7; 9 nucleotides agree with TRBD1. The V gene end was trimmed by 2 bases and the J gene end by 1 base; junction bases not matched to a gene: 4. The length of the CDR3 is 15 residues. Germline CDR1 is SGHRS and CDR2 is YFSETQ.

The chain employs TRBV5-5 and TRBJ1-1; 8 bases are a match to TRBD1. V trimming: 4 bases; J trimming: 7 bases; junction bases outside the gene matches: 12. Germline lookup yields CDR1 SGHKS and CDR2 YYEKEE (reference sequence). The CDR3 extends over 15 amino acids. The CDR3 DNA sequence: TGTGCCAGCAGCAATAGGCCGGGACAGGTCTTTGAAGCTTTCTTT. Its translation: CASSNRPGQVFEAFF.

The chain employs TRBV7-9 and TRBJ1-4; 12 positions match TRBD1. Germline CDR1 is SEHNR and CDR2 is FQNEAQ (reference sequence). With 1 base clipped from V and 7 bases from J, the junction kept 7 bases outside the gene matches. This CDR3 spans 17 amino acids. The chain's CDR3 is CASSLGDRGRRGEKLFF. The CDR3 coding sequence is TGTGCCAGCAGCTTAGGGGACAGGGGGCGCCGGGGTGAAAAACTGTTTTTT.

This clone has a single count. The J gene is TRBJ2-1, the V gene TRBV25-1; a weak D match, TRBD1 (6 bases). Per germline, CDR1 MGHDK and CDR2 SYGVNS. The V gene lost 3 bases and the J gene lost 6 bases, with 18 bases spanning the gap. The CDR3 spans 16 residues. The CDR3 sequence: CASSDLDRRSGNEQFF. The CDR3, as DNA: TGTGCCAGCAGTGATCTCGACAGGCGATCAGGCAATGAGCAGTTCTTC.

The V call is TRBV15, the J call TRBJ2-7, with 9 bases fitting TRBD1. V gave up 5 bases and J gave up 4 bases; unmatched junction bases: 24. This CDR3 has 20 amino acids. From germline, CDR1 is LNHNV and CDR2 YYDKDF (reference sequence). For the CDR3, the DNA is TGTGCCACCAGCCCGTTCCCGGGACAGGGTCGGGGTTCAGACGCTTACGAGCAGTACTTC. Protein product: CATSPFPGQGRGSDAYEQYF. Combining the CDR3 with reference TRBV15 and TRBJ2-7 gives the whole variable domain DAMVIQNPRYQVTQFGKPVTLSCSQTLNHNVMYWYQQKSSQAPKLLFHYYDKDFNNEADTPDNFQSRRPNTSFCFLDIRSPGLGDTAMYLCATSPFPGQGRGSDAYEQYFGPGTRLTVT.

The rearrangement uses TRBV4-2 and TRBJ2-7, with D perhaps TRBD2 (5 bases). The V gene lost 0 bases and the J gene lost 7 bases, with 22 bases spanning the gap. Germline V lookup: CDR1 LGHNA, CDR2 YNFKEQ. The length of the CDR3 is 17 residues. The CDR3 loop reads CASSQEVAGVAVYEQYF. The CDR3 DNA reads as TGTGCCAGCAGCCAAGAGGTCGCCGGGGTGGCGGTGTATGAGCAGTACTTC.

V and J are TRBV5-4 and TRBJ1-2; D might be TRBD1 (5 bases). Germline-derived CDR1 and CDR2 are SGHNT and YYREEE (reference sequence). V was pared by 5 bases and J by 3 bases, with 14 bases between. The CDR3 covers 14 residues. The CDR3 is CASSYQGGDYGYTF. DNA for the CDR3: TGTGCCAGCAGTTATCAGGGTGGGGACTATGGCTACACCTTC.

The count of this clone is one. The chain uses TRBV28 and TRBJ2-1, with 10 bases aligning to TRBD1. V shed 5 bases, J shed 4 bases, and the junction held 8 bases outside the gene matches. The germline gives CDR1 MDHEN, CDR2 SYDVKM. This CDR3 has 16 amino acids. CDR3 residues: CASSPIGTGVYNEQFF. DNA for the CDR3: TGTGCCAGCAGTCCCATAGGGACAGGGGTTTACAATGAGCAGTTCTTC.

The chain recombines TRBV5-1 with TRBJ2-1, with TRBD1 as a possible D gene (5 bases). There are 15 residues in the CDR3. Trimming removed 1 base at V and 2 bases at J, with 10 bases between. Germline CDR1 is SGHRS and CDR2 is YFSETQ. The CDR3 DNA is TGCGCCAGCAGCTTGCCCGGACACCCCTACAATGAGCAGTTCTTC. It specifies CASSLPGHPYNEQFF.

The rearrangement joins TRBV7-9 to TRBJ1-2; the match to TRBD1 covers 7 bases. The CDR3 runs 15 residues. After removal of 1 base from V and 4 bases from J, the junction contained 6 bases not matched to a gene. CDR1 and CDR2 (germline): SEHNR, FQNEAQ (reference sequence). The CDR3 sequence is CASSLEVRGSYGYTF. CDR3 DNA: TGTGCCAGCAGCTTAGAGGTCAGGGGGTCCTATGGCTACACCTTC.

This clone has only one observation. The CDR3 protein is CASTPRREGISPLHF. In DNA, the CDR3 is TGTGCCAGTACACCGAGGAGGGAAGGGATTTCACCCCTCCACTTT. The rearrangement uses TRBV19 and TRBJ1-6; the D is unclear. V lost 7 bases, J lost 9 bases, and 19 bases lay in between. There are 15 residues in the CDR3. The germline CDR1 and CDR2 sequences are LNHDA and SQIVND (reference sequence). Together with reference TRBV19 and TRBJ1-6, the CDR3 gives the full variable domain: DGGITQSPKYLFRKEGQNVTLSCEQNLNHDAMYWYRQDPGQGLRLIYYSQIVNDFQKGDIAEGYSVSREKKESFPLTVTSAQKNPTAFYLCASTPRREGISPLHFGNGTRLTVT.

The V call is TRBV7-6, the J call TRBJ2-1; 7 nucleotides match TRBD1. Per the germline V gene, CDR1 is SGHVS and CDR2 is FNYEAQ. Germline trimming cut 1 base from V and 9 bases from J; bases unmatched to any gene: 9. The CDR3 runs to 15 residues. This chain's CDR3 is CASSLGQGGHLEQFF. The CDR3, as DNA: TGTGCCAGCAGCTTAGGACAGGGTGGTCATCTTGAGCAGTTCTTC.

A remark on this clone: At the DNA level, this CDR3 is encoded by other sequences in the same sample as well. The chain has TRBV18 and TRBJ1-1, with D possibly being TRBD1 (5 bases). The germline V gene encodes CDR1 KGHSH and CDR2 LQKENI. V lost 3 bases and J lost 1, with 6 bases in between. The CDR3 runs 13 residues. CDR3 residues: CASSPGQNTEAFF. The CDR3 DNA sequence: TGTGCCAGCTCACCGGGGCAGAACACTGAAGCTTTCTTT.

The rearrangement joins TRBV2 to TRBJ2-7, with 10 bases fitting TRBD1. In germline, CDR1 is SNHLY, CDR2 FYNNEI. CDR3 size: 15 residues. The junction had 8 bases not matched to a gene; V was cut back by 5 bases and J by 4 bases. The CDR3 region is CASSSGQGGLYEQYF. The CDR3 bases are TGTGCCAGCAGTAGCGGACAGGGGGGCTTGTACGAGCAGTACTTC.

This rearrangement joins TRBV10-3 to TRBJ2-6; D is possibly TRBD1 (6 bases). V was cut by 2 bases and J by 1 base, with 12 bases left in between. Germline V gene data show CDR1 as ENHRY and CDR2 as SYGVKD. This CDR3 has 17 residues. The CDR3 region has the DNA TGTGCCATCAGTGAGCCTCAAGGGGGATCTGGGGCCAACGTCCTGACTTTC. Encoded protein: CAISEPQGGSGANVLTF.

For the CDR3, the DNA is TGTGCCAGCAGCCAAGGGACTAGCGGGGGTACGTGGTTCTTC. Its protein is CASSQGTSGGTWFF. The chain joins TRBV3-1 (or the pseudogene TRBV3-2) to TRBJ2-1, with 13 bases lining up with TRBD2. This CDR3 is built from 14 residues. J was trimmed by 15 bases and V by 1 base; bases with no gene match: 6. The V gene's germline CDR1 is LGHDT and CDR2 YNNKEL (reference sequence).

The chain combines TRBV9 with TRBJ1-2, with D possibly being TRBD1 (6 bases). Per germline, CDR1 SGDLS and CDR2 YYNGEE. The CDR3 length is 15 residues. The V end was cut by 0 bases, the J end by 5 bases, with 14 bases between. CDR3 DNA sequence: TGTGCCAGCAGCGTAGCTAGGGACACCGCATATGGCTACACCTTC. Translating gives CASSVARDTAYGYTF.

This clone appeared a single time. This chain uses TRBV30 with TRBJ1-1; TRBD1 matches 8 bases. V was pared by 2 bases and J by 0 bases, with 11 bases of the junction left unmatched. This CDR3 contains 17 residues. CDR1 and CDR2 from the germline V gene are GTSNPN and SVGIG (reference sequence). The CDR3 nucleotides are TGTGCCTGGAGTCCCGGGACAGGCTTAATAATGAACACTGAAGCTTTCTTT. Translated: CAWSPGTGLIMNTEAFF.

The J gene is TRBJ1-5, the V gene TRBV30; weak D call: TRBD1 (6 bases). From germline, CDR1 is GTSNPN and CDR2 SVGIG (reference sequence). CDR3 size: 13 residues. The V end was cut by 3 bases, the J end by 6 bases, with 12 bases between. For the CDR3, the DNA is TGTGCCTGGAGCGGCACAGGGCTTCAGCCCCAGCATTTT. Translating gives CAWSGTGLQPQHF.